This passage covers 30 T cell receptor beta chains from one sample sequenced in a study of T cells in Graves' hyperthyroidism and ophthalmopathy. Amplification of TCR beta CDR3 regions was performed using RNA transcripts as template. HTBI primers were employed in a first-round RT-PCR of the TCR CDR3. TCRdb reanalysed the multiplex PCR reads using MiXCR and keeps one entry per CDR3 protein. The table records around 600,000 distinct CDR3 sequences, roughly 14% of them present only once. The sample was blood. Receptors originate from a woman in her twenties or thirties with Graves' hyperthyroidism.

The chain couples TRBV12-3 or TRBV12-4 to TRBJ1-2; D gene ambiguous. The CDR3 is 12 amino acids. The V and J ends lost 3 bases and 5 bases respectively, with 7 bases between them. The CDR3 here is CASSFTGYGYTF. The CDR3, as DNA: TGTGCCAGCAGTTTTACGGGGTATGGCTACACCTTC.

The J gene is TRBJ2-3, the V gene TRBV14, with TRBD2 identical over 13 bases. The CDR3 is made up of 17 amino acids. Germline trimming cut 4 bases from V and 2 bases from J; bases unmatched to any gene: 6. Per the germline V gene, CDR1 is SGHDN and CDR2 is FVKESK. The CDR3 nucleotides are TGTGCCAGCAGCCCGCGGACTAGCGGGAGCCACACAGATACGCAGTATTTT. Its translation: CASSPRTSGSHTDTQYF.

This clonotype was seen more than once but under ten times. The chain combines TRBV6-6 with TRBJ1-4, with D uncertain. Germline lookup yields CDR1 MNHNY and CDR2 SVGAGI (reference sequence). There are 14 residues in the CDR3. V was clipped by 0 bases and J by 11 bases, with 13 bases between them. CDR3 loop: CASSYSSRLEKLFF. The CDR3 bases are TGTGCCAGCAGTTACTCCTCCCGATTAGAGAAACTGTTTTTT.

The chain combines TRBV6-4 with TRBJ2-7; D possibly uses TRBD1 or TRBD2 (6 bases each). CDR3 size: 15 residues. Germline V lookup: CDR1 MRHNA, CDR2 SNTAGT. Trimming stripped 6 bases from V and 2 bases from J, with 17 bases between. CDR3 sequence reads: CASRQGGTPAYEQYF. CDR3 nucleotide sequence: TGTGCCAGCAGGCAAGGCGGGACACCCGCCTACGAGCAGTACTTC.

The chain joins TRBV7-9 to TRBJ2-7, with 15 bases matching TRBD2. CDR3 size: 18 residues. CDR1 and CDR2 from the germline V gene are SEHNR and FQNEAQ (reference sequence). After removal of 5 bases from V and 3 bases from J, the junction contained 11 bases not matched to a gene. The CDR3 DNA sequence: TGTGCCAGCAGCCTTCCGGGACTAGCGGGAGGCCCCCTCTACGAGCAGTACTTC. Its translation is CASSLPGLAGGPLYEQYF.

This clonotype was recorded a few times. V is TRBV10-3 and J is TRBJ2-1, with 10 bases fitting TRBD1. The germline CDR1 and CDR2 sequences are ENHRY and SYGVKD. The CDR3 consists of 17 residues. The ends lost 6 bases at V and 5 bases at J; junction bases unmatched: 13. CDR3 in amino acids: CAISTSPGTGDNNEQFF. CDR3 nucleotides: TGTGCCATCAGCACCTCCCCCGGGACAGGGGACAACAATGAGCAGTTCTTC.

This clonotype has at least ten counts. The CDR3 coding sequence is TGCAGTGCTAGTTCCCCCATGAACACTGAAGCTTTCTTT. Protein sequence: CSASSPMNTEAFF. The chain is built from TRBV20-1 and TRBJ1-1, with D hard to call. The CDR3 has 13 residues. Trimming took off 3 bases at V and 0 bases at J, with 8 bases between the two ends. The germline gives CDR1 DFQATT, CDR2 SNEGSKA (reference sequence).

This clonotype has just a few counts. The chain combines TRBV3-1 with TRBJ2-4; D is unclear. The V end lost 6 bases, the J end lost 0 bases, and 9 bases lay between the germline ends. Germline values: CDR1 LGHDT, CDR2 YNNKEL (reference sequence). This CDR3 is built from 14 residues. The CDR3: CASSPQIAKNIQYF. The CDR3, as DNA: TGTGCCAGCAGTCCTCAGATAGCCAAAAACATTCAGTACTTC.

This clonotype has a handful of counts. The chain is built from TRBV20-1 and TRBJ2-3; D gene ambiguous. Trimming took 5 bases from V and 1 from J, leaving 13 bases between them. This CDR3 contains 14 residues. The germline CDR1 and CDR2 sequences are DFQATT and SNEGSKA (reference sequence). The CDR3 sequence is CSAARHEGTDTQYF. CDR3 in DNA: TGCAGTGCTGCCCGGCATGAGGGCACAGATACGCAGTATTTT.

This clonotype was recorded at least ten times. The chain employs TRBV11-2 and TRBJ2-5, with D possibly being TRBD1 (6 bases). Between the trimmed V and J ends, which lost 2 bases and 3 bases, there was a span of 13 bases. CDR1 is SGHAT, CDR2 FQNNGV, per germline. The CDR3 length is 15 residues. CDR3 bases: TGTGCCAGCAGCTTAAGATACGCAGGGGAAGAGACCCAGTACTTC. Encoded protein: CASSLRYAGEETQYF.

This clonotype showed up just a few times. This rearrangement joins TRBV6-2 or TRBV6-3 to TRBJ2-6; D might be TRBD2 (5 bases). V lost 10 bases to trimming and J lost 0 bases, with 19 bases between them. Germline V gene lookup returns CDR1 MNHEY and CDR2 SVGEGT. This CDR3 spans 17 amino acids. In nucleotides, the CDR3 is TGTGCCACCCTTACGATACGAGGAGGCTCTGGGGCCAACGTCCTGACTTTC. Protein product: CATLTIRGGSGANVLTF.

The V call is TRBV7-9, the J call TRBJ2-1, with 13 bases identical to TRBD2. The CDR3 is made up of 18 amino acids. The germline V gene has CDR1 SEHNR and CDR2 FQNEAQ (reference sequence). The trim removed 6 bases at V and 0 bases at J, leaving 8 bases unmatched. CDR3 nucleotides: TGTGCCAGCAGTACGACTAGCGGGAGGCCTAGCTCCTACAATGAGCAGTTCTTC. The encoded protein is CASSTTSGRPSSYNEQFF.

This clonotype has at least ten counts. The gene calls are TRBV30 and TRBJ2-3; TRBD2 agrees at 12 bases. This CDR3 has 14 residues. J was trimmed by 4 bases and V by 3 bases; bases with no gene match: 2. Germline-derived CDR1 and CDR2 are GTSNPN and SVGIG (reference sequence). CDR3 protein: CAWSGLAGSDTQYF. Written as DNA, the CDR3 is TGTGCCTGGAGCGGACTAGCGGGATCAGATACGCAGTATTTT.

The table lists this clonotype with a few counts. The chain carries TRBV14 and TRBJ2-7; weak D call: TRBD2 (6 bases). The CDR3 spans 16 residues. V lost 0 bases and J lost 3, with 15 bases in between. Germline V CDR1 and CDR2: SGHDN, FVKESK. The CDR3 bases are TGTGCCAGCAGCCAAGATCGAGGGCAGGGACTCTACGAGCAGTACTTC. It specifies CASSQDRGQGLYEQYF.

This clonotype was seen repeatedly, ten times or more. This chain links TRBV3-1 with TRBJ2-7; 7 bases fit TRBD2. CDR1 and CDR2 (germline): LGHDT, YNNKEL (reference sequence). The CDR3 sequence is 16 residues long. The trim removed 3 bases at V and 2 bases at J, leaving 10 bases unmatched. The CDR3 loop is CASSHRMGGRPYEQYF. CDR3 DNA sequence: TGTGCCAGCAGCCATCGCATGGGGGGGAGACCCTACGAGCAGTACTTC.

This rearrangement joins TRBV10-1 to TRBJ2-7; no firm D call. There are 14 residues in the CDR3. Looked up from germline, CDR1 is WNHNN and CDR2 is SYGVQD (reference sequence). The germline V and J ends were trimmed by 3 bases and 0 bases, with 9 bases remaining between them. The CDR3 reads CASSDAGRSYEQYF. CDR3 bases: TGCGCCAGCAGTGATGCCGGGCGCTCCTACGAGCAGTACTTC.

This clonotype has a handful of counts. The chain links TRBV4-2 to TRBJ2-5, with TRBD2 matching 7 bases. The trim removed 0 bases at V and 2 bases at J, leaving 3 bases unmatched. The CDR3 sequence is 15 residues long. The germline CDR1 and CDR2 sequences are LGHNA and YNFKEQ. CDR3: CASSQELAVQETQYF. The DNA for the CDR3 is TGTGCCAGCAGCCAAGAGCTAGCGGTTCAAGAGACCCAGTACTTC.

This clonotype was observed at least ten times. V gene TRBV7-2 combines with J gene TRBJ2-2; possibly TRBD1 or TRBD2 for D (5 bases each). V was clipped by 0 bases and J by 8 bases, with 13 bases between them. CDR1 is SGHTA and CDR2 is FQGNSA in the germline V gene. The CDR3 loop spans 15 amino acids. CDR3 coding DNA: TGTGCCAGCAGCTTAGCGGGACCTTCTCGGGGGGAGCTGTTTTTT. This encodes CASSLAGPSRGELFF.

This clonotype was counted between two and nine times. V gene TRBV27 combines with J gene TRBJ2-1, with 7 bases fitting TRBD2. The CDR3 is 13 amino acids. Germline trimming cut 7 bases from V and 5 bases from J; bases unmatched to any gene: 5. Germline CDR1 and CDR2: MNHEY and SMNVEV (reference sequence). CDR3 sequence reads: CASTYGTNNEQFF. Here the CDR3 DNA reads TGTGCCAGCACCTACGGGACTAACAATGAGCAGTTCTTC.

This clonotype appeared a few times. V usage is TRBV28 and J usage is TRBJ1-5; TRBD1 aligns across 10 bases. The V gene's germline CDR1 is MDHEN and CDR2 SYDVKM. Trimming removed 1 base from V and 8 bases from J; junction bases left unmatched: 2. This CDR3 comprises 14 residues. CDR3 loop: CASSLYGQGEPQHF. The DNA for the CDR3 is TGTGCCAGCAGTTTATATGGACAGGGGGAGCCCCAGCATTTT.

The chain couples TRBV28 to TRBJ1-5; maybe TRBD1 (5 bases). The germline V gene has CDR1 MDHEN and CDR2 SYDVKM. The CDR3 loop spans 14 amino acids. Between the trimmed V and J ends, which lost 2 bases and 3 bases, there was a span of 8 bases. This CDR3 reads CASSLTGTNQPQHF. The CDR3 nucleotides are TGTGCCAGCAGTTTAACCGGGACCAATCAGCCCCAGCATTTT.

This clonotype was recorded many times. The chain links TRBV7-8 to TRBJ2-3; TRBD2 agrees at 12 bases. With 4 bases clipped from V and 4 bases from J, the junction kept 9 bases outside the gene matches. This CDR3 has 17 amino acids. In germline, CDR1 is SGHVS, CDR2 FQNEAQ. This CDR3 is CASSSRTSGMAADTQYF. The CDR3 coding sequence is TGTGCCAGCAGCTCGCGGACTAGCGGGATGGCGGCAGATACGCAGTATTTT.

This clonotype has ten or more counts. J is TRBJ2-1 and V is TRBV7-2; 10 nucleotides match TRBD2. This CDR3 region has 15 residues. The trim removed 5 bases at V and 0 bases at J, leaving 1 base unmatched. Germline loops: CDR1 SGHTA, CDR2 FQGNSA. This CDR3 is CASSGLAVSYNEQFF. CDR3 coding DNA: TGTGCCAGCAGCGGACTAGCGGTCTCCTACAATGAGCAGTTCTTC.

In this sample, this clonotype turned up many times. The CDR3 loop reads CASTWGTGGQSFF. CDR3 DNA: TGTGCCAGCACCTGGGGGACGGGGGGACAATCTTTCTTT. The V gene is TRBV12-3 or TRBV12-4, the J gene TRBJ1-1, with TRBD1 as a possible D gene (6 bases). V lost 7 bases and J lost 12, with 21 bases in between. The CDR3 length is 13 residues.

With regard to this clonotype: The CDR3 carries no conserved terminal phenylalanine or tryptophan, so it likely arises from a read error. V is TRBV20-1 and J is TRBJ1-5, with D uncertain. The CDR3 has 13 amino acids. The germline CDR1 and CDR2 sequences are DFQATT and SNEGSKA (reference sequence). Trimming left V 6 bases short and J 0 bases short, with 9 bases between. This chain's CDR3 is CSANGDSNQPQHL. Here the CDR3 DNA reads TGCAGTGCGAACGGCGATAGCAATCAGCCCCAGCATCTT.

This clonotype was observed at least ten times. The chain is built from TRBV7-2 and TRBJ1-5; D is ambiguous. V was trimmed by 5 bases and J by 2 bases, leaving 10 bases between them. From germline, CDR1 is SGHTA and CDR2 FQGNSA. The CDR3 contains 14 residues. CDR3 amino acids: CASSDGVGNQPQHF. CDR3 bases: TGTGCCAGCAGCGATGGGGTGGGCAATCAGCCCCAGCATTTT.

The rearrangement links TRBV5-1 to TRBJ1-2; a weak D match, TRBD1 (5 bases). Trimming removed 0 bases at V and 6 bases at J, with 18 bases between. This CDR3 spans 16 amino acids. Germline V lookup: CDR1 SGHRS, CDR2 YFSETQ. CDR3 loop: CASSLGQGESLDGYTF. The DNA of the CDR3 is TGCGCCAGCAGCTTGGGGCAGGGTGAATCACTAGATGGCTACACCTTC.

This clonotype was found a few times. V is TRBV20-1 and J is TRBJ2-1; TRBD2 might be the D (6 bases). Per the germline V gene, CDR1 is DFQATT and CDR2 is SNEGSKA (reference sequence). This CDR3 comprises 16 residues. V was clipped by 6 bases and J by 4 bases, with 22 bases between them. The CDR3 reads CSARELVAVLYNEQFF. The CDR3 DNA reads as TGCAGTGCACGAGAGCTGGTAGCGGTTTTATACAATGAGCAGTTCTTC.

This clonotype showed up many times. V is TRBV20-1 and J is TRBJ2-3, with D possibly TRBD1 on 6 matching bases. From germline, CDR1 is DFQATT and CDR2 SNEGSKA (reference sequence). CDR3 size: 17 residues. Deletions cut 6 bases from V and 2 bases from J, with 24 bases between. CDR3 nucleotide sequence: TGCAGTGCAGGCCTCAGGGGACCCTCACGAGACACAGATACGCAGTATTTT. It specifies CSAGLRGPSRDTDTQYF.

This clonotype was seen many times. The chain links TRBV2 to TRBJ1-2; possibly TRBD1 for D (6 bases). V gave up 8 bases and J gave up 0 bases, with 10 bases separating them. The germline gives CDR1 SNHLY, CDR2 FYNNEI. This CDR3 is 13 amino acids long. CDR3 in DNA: TGTGCCAGCTCACGACAGGCTAACTATGGCTACACCTTC. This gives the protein CASSRQANYGYTF. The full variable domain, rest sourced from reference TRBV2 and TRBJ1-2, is EPEVTQTPSHQVTQMGQEVILRCVPISNHLYFYWYRQILGQKVEFLVSFYNNEISEKSEIFDDQFSVERPDGSNFTLKIRSTKLEDSAMYFCASSRQANYGYTFGSGTRLTVV.